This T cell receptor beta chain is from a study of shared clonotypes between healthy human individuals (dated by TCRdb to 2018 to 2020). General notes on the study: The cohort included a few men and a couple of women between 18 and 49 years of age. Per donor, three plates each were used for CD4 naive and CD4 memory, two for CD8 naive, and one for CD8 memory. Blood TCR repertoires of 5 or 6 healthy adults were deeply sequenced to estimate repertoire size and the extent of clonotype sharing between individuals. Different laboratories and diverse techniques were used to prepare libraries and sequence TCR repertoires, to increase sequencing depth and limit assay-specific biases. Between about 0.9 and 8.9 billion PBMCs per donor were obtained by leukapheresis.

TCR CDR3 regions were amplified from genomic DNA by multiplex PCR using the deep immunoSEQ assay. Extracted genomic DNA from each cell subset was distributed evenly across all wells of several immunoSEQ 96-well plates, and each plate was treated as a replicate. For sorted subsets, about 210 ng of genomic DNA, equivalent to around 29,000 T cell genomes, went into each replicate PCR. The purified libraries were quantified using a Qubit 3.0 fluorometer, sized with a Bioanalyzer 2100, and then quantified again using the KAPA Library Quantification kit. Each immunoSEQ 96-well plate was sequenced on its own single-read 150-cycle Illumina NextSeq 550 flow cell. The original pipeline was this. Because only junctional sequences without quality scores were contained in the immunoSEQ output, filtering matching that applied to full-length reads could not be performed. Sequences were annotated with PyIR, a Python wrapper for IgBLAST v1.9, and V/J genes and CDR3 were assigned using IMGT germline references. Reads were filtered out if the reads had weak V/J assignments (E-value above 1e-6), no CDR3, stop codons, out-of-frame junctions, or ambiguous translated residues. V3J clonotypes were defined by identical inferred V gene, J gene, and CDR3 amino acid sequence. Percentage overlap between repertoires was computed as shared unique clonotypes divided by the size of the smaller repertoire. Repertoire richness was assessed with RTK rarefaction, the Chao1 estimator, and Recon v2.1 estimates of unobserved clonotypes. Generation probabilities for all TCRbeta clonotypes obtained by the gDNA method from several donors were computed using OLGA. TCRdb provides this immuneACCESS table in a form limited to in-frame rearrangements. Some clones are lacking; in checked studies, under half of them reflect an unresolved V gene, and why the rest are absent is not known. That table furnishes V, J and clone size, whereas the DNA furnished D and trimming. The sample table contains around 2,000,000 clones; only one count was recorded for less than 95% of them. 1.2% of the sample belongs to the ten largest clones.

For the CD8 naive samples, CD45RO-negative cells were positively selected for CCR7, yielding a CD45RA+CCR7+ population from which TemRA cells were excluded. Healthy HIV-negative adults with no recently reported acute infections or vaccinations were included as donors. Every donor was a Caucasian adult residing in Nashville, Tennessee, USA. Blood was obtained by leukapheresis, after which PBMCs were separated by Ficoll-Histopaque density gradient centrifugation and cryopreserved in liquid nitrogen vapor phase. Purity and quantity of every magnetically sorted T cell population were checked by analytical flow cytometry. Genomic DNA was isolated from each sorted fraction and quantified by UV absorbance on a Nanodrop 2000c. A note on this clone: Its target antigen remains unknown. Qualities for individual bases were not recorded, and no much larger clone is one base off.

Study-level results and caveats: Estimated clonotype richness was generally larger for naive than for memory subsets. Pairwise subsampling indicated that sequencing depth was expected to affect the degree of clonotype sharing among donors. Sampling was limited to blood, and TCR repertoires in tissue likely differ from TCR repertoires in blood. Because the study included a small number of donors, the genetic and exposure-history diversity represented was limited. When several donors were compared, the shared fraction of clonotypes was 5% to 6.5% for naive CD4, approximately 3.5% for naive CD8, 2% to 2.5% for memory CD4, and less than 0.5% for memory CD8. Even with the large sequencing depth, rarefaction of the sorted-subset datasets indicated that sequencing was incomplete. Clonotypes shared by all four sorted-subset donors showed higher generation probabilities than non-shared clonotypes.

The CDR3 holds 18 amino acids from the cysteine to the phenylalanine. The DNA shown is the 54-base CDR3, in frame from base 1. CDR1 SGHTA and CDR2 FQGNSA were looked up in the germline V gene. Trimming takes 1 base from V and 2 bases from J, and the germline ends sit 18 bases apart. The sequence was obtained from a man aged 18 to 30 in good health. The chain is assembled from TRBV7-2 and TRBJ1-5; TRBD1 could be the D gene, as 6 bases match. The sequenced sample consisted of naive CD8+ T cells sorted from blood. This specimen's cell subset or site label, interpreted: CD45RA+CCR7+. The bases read TGTGCCAGCAGCTTAGAGGGGGGTCCAGGGCTCGGCAATCAGCCCCAGCATTTT. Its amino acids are CASSLEGGPGLGNQPQHF.